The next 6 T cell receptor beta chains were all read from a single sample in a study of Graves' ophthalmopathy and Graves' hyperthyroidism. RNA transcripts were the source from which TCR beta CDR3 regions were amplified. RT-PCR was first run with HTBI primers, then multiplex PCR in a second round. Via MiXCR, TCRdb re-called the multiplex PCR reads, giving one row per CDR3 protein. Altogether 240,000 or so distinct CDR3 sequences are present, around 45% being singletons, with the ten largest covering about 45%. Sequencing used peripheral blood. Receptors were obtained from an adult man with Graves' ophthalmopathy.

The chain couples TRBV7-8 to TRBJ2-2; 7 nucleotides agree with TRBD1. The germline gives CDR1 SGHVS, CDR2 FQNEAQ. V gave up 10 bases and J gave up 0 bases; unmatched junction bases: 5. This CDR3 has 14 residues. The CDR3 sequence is CATAGQANTGELFF. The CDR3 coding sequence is TGTGCCACGGCCGGACAGGCGAACACCGGGGAGCTGTTTTTT.

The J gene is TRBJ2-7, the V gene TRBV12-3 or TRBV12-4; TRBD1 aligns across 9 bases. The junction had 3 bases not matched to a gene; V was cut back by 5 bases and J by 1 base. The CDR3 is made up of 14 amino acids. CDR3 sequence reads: CASSRQGGSYEQYF. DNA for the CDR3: TGTGCCAGCAGTAGACAGGGGGGTTCCTACGAGCAGTACTTC.

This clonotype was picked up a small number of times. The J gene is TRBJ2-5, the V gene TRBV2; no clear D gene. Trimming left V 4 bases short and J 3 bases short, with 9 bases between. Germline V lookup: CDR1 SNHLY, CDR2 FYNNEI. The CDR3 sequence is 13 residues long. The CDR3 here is CASSVRGEETQYF. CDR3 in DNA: TGTGCCAGCAGTGTGCGCGGAGAAGAGACCCAGTACTTC.

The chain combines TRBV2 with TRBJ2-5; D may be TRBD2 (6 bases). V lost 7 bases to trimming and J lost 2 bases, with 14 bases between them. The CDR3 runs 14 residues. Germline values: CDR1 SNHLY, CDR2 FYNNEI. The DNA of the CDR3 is TGTGCCAGCAACACCTTCGGGGGACAAGAGACCCAGTACTTC. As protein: CASNTFGGQETQYF. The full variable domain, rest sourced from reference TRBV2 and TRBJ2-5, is EPEVTQTPSHQVTQMGQEVILRCVPISNHLYFYWYRQILGQKVEFLVSFYNNEISEKSEIFDDQFSVERPDGSNFTLKIRSTKLEDSAMYFCASNTFGGQETQYFGPGTRLLVL.

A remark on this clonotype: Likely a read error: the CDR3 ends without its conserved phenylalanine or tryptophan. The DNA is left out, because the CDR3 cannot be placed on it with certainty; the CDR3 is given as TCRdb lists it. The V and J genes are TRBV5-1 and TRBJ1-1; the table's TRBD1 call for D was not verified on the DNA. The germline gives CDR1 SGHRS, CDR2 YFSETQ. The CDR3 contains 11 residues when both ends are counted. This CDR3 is CASSYGQGANY.

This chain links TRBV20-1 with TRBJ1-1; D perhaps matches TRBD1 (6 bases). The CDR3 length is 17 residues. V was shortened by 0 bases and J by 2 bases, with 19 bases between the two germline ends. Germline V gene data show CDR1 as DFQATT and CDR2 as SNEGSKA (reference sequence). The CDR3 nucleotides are TGCAGTGCTAGAGATCGCCACAGGGTGAGCCTCAACACTGAAGCTTTCTTT. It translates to CSARDRHRVSLNTEAFF.